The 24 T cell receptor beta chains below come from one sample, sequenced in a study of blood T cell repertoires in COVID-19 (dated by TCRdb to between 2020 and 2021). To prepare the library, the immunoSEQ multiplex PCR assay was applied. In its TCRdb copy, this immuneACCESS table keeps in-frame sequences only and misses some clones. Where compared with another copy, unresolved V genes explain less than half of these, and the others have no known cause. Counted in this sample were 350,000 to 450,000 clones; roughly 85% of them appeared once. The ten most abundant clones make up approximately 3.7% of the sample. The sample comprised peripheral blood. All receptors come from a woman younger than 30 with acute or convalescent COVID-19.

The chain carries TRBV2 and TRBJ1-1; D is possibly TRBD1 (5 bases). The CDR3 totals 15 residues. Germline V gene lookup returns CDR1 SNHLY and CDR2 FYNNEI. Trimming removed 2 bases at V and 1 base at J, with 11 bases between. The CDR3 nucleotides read TGTGCCAGCAGTGAATTGGGGACTGAGAACACTGAAGCTTTCTTT. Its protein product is CASSELGTENTEAFF.

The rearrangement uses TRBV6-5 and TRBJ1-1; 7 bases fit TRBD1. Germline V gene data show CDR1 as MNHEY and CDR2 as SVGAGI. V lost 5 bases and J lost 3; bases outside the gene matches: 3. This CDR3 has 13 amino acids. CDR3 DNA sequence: TGTGCCAGCAGTAGGGGGCTGGACACTGAAGCTTTCTTT. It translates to CASSRGLDTEAFF.

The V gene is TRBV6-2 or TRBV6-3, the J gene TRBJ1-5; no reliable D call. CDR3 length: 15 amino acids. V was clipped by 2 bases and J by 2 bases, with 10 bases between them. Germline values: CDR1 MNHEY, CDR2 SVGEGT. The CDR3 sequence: CASSYSLGGNQPQHF. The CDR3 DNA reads TGTGCCAGCAGTTACAGTCTAGGTGGCAATCAGCCCCAGCATTTT.

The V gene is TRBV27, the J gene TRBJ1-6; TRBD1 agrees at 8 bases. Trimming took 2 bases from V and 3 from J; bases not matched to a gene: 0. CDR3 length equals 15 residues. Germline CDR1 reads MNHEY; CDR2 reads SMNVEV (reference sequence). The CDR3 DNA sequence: TGTGCCAGCAGTTTAGGGACAGGCTATAATTCACCCCTCCACTTT. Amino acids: CASSLGTGYNSPLHF.

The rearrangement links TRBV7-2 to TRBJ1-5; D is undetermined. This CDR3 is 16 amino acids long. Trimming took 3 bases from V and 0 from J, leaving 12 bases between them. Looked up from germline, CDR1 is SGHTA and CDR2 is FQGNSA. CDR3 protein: CASSFHSSYSNQPQHF. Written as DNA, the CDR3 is TGTGCCAGCAGCTTCCATAGTAGTTATAGCAATCAGCCCCAGCATTTT.

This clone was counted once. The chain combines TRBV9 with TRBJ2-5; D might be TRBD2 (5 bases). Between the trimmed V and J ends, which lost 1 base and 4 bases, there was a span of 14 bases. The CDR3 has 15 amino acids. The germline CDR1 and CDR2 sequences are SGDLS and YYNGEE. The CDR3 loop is CASSVTDSFGETQYF. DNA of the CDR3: TGTGCCAGCAGCGTAACGGACTCTTTTGGAGAGACCCAGTACTTC.

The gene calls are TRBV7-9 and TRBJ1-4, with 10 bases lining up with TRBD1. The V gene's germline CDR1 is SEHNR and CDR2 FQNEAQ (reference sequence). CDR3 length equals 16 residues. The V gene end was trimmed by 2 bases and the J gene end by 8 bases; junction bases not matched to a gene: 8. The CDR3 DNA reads TGTGCCAGCAGCTTAAGGGGGACAGGGGTTGGCGAAAAACTGTTTTTT. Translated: CASSLRGTGVGEKLFF.

CDR3 coding DNA: TGTGCCACGTGGGCTCACAGGGAATCTGGAAACACCATATATTTT. Its protein is CATWAHRESGNTIYF. The chain combines TRBV6-5 with TRBJ1-3; D is perhaps TRBD1 (6 bases). Germline lookup yields CDR1 MNHEY and CDR2 SVGAGI. The CDR3 contains 15 residues. V lost 10 bases and J lost 1, with 17 bases in between.

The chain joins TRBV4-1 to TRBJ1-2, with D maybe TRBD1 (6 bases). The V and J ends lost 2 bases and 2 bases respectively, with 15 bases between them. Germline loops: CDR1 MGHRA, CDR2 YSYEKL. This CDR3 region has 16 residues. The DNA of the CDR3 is TGCGCCAGCAGCCAACAGCAACAGGGCCTCAACTATGGCTACACCTTC. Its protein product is CASSQQQQGLNYGYTF.

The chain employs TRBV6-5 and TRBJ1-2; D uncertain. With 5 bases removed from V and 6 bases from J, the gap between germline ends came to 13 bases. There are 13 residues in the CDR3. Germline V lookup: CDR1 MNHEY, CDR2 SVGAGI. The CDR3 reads CASSPRVSNGYTF. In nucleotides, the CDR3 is TGTGCCAGCAGTCCCCGGGTTTCGAATGGCTACACCTTC.

CDR3 residues: CASSGGQSLQSSYNEQFF. The CDR3 DNA is TGCGCCAGCAGTGGGGGACAGAGTCTCCAAAGCTCCTACAATGAGCAGTTCTTC. This chain joins TRBV10-2 and TRBJ2-1, with TRBD1 matching over 7 bases. CDR1 and CDR2 from the germline V gene are WSHSY and SAAADI. Germline trimming cut 4 bases from V and 0 bases from J; bases unmatched to any gene: 12. The CDR3 has 18 amino acids.

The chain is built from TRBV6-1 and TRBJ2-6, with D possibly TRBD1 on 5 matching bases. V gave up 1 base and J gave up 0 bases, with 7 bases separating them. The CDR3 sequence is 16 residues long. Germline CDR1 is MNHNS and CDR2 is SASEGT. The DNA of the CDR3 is TGTGCCAGCAGTGAAGACAGGACCTCTGGGGCCAACGTCCTGACTTTC. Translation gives CASSEDRTSGANVLTF.

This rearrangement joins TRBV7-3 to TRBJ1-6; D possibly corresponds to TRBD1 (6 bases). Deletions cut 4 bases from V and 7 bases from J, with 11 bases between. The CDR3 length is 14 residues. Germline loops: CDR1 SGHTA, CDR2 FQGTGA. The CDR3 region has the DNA TGTGCCAGCAGCTCAGGGGTGGCCAATTCACCCCTCCACTTT. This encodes CASSSGVANSPLHF.

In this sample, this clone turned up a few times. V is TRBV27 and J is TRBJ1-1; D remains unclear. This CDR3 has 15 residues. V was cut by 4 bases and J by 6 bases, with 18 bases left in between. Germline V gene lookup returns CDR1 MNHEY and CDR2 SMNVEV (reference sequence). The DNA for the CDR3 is TGTGCCAGCAGTTCGATCAACAGCTACTTAGCTGAAGCTTTCTTT. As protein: CASSSINSYLAEAFF.

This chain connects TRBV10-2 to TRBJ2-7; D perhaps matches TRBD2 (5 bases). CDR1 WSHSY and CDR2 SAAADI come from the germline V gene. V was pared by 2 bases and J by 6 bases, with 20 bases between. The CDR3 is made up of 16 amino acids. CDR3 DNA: TGCGCCAGCAGTGAGGCGGGTTCTCTTGGGAGCGGCGAGCAGTACTTC. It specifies CASSEAGSLGSGEQYF.

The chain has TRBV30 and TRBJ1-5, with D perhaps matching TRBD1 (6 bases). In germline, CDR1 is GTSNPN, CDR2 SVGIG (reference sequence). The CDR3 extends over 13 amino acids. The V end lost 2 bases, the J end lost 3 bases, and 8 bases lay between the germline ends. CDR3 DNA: TGTGCCTGGAGTCGGGACACCAATCAGCCCCAGCATTTT. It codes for CAWSRDTNQPQHF.

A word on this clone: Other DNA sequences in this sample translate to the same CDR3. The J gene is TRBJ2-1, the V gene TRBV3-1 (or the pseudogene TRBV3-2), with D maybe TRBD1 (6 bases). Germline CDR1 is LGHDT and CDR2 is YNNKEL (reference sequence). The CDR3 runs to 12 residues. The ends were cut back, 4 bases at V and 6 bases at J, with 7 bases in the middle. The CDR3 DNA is TGTGCCAGCAGCCTACAGGGCAATGAGCAGTTCTTC. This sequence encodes CASSLQGNEQFF.

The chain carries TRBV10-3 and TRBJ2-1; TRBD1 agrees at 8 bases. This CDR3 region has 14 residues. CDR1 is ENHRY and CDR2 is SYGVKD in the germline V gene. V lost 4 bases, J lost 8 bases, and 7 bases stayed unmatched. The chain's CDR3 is CAISVMPGGYEQFF. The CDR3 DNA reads TGTGCCATCAGTGTAATGCCAGGGGGCTATGAGCAGTTCTTC.

CDR3 nucleotide sequence: TGTGCCAGCAGTTACTCCCCCGGGACAGGGGTAGATGAGCAGTTCTTC. As protein: CASSYSPGTGVDEQFF. The rearrangement uses TRBV6-5 and TRBJ2-1, with 10 bases identical to TRBD1. The CDR3 runs 16 residues. Germline assignment: CDR1 MNHEY and CDR2 SVGAGI. Trimming removed 0 bases from V and 8 bases from J; junction bases left unmatched: 7.

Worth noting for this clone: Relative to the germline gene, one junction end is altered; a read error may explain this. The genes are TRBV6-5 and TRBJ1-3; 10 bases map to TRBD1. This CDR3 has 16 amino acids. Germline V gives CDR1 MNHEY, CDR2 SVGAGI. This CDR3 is CASSYRYRDRGSTIYF. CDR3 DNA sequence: TGTGCCAGCAGTTACCGATACCGGGACAGGGGAAGCACCATATATTTT.

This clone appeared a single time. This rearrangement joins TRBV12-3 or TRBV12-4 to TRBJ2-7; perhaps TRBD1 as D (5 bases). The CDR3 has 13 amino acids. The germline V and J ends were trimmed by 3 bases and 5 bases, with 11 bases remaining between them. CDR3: CASSFEDTNEQYF. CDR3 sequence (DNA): TGTGCCAGCAGTTTCGAGGACACCAACGAGCAGTACTTC.

The CDR3 sequence is CASSPLPGQKNYGYTF. CDR3 coding DNA: TGTGCCAGCTCACCACTTCCGGGACAGAAAAACTATGGCTACACCTTC. This chain uses TRBV18 with TRBJ1-2; 7 positions agree with TRBD1. CDR3 length: 16 residues. After removal of 1 base from V and 2 bases from J, the junction contained 7 bases not matched to a gene. Germline V CDR1 and CDR2: KGHSH, LQKENI. The whole variable domain, filled in from reference TRBV18 and TRBJ1-2, reads NAGVMQNPRHLVRRRGQEARLRCSPMKGHSHVYWYRQLPEEGLKFMVYLQKENIIDESGMPKERFSAEFPKEGPSILRIQQVVRGDSAAYFCASSPLPGQKNYGYTFGSGTRLTVV.

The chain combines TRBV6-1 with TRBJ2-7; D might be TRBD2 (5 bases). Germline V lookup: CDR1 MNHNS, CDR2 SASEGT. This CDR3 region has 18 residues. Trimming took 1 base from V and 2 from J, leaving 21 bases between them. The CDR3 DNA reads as TGTGCCAGCAGTGAAGGGCTCCAGGACTGGGATTGGACCTACGAGCAGTACTTC. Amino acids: CASSEGLQDWDWTYEQYF.

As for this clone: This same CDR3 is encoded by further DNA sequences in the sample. The CDR3 region is CASSSRDRSNQPQHF. The CDR3 DNA follows: TGTGCCAGCAGCTCCCGGGACAGAAGCAATCAGCCCCAGCATTTT. The chain has TRBV7-8 and TRBJ1-5; 7 nucleotides match TRBD1. There are 15 residues in the CDR3. Germline V gene sequence: CDR1 SGHVS, CDR2 FQNEAQ. V gave up 4 bases and J gave up 1 base; unmatched junction bases: 4.